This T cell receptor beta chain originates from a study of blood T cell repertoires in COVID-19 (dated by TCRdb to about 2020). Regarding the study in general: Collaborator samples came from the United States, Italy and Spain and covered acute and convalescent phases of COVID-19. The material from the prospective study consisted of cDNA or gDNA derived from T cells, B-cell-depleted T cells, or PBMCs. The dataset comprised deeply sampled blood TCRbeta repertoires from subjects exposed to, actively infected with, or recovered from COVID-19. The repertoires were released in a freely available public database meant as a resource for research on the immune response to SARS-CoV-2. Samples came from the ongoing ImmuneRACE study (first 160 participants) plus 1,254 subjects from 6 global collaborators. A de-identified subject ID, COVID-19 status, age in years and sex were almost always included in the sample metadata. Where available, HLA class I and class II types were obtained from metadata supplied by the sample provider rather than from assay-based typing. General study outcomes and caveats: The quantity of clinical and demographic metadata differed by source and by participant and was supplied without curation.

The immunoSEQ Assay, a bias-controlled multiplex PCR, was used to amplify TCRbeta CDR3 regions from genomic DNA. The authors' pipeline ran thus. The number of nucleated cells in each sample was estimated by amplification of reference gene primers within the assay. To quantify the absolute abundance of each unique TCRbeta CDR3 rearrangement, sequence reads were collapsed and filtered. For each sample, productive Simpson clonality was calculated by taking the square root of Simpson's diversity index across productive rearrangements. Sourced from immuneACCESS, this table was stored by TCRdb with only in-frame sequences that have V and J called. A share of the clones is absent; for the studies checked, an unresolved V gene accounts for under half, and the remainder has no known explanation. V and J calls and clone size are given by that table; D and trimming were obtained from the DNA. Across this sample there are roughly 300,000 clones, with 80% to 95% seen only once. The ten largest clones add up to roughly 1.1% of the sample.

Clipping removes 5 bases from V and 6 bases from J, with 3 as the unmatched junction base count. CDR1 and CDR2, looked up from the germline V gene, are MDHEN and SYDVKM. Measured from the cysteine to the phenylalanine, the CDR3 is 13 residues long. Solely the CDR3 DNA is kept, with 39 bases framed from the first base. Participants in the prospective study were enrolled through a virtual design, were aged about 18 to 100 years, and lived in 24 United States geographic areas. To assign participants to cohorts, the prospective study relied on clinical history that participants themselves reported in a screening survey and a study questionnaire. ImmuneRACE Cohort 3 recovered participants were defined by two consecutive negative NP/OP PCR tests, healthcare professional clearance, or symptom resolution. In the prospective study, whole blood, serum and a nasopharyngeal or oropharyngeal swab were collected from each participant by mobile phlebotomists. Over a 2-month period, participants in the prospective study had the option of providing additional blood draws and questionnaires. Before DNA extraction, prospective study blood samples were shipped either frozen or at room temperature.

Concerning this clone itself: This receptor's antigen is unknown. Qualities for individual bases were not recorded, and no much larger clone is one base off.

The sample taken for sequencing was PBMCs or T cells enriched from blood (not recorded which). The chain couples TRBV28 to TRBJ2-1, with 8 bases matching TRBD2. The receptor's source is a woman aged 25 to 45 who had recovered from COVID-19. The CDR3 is CASSPAGGNEQFF. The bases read TGTGCCAGCAGTCCCGCGGGGGGCAATGAGCAGTTCTTC.